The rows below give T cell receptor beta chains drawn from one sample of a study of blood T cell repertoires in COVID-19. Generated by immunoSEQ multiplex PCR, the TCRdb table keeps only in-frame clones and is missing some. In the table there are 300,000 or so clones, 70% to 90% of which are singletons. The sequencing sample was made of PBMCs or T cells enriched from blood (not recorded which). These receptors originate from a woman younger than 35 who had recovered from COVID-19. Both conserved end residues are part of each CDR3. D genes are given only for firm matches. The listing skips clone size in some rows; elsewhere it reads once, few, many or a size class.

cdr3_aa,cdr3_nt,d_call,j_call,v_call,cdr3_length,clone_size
CAWTGETNGYTF,TGTGCCTGGACAGGGGAAACTAATGGCTACACCTTC,.,TRBJ1-2,TRBV30,12,.
CASSYYEEDYGYTF,TGTGCCAGCAGTTACTATGAGGAGGACTATGGCTACACCTTC,.,TRBJ1-2,TRBV6-2/TRBV6-3,14,once
CASSPIDRENTEAFF,TGTGCCAGCAGCCCTATTGACAGGGAGAACACTGAAGCTTTCTTT,TRBD1,TRBJ1-1,TRBV28,15,many
CAIQKGLAGGLAKNIQYF,TGTGCCATCCAAAAGGGACTAGCGGGGGGACTAGCCAAAAACATTCAGTACTTC,TRBD2,TRBJ2-4,TRBV2,18,.
CASSLSLQVVGYGYTF,TGTGCCAGCAGTTTAAGCCTACAGGTGGTTGGCTATGGCTACACCTTC,.,TRBJ1-2,TRBV28,16,.
CASSSLHVPNTEAFF,TGTGCCAGCAGTTCTTTACATGTGCCGAACACTGAAGCTTTCTTT,.,TRBJ1-1,TRBV28,15,.
CASSYSGARYGYTF,TGTGCCAGCAGTTACTCGGGGGCGCGATATGGCTACACCTTC,.,TRBJ1-2,TRBV6-5,14,.
CASSPTTGMGANVLTF,TGTGCCAGCTCACCCACGACAGGGATGGGGGCCAACGTCCTGACTTTC,TRBD1,TRBJ2-6,TRBV18,16,.
CAWSRNRNTEAFF,TGTGCCTGGAGCCGAAACAGGAACACTGAAGCTTTCTTT,.,TRBJ1-1,TRBV30,13,.
CASSAQGGNTEAFF,TGTGCCAGCAGTGCCCAGGGCGGGAACACTGAAGCTTTCTTT,.,TRBJ1-1,TRBV2,14,.
CASSESRGDAGSNQPQHF,TGCGCCAGCAGTGAGTCGCGGGGGGACGCCGGTTCCAATCAGCCCCAGCATTTT,.,TRBJ1-5,TRBV10-1,18,.
CASSLNSQETQYF,TGTGCCAGCAGCTTAAACAGCCAAGAGACCCAGTACTTC,.,TRBJ2-5,TRBV7-3,13,.
CASSRSSGGANVLTF,TGTGCCAGCAGTAGGTCTAGCGGTGGGGCCAACGTCCTGACTTTC,TRBD2,TRBJ2-6,TRBV27,15,.
CASSYRGRTGGNEQFF,TGTGCCAGCAGTTATAGGGGCCGGACAGGGGGCAATGAGCAGTTCTTC,TRBD1,TRBJ2-1,TRBV2,16,.
CASSYSTGDSYEQYF,TGTGCCAGCAGTTACTCGACAGGGGACTCCTACGAGCAGTACTTC,TRBD1,TRBJ2-7,TRBV6-5,15,.
CASSVEDGTEAFF,TGTGCCAGCAGTGTGGAGGACGGGACTGAAGCTTTCTTT,.,TRBJ1-1,TRBV2,13,.
CASMVVPGRARLNTEAFF,TGTGCCAGCATGGTAGTTCCGGGGAGGGCTAGATTGAACACTGAAGCTTTCTTT,.,TRBJ1-1,TRBV7-9,18,.
CASSPKRTGGLATNEKLFF,TGTGCCAGCAGTCCCAAGCGGACAGGGGGCCTAGCAACTAATGAAAAACTGTTTTTT,TRBD1,TRBJ1-4,TRBV5-6,19,.
CASIHSRGAGYTF,TGTGCCAGTATTCACTCCAGGGGCGCGGGCTACACCTTC,.,TRBJ1-2,TRBV19,13,.
CASSSVRGTEAFF,TGTGCCAGCAGCTCCGTCAGGGGAACTGAAGCTTTCTTT,.,TRBJ1-1,TRBV13,13,.
CASSETLPQETQYF,TGTGCCAGCAGTGAAACATTGCCCCAAGAGACCCAGTACTTC,.,TRBJ2-5,TRBV6-1,14,once
CASSPSQGLRTEAFF,TGTGCCAGCAGCCCCTCTCAGGGGCTTCGGACTGAAGCTTTCTTT,.,TRBJ1-1,TRBV7-8,15,.
CASTTGAGNTIYF,TGTGCCAGCACGACAGGGGCTGGAAACACCATATATTTT,TRBD1,TRBJ1-3,TRBV18,13,.
CASSSDSLVYNEQFF,TGTGCCAGCAGCTCGGACTCTCTGGTTTACAATGAGCAGTTCTTC,.,TRBJ2-1,TRBV5-4,15,.
CASSLKGGDYGYTF,TGTGCCAGCAGCTTAAAAGGGGGGGACTATGGCTACACCTTC,.,TRBJ1-2,TRBV7-3,14,.
CASSSPGASITGELFF,TGTGCCAGCAGCTCACCGGGAGCTTCGATCACCGGGGAGCTGTTTTTT,.,TRBJ2-2,TRBV7-8,16,.
CASRGRELTDTQYF,TGTGCCAGCAGGGGACGGGAGTTGACAGATACGCAGTATTTT,.,TRBJ2-3,TRBV4-2,14,.
CATWDSSYEQYF,TGTGCCACCTGGGACAGCTCCTACGAGCAGTACTTC,TRBD1,TRBJ2-7,TRBV10-3,12,.
CASSLTGTSGSTDTQYF,TGCGCCAGCAGCCTTACCGGGACTAGCGGTAGCACAGATACGCAGTATTTT,TRBD2,TRBJ2-3,TRBV5-1,17,.
CASSSGTDSFNEKLFF,TGTGCCAGTAGTTCAGGGACAGACTCCTTTAATGAAAAACTGTTTTTT,TRBD1,TRBJ1-4,TRBV19,16,.
CASSSIGTVIGELFF,TGTGCCAGCAGTTCAATCGGGACAGTAATCGGGGAGCTGTTTTTT,TRBD1,TRBJ2-2,TRBV28,15,.